Listed below are T cell receptor beta chains from one sample, sequenced in a study of shared clonotypes between healthy human individuals. Clones were read by immunoSEQ multiplex PCR, and TCRdb kept only the in-frame ones, dropping some. This sample has about 2.3 million clones, with under 95% found just once. The sample was naive CD4+ T cells from PBMCs. All receptors derive from a young man in good health. Some clones in this sample may be carry-over from other donors' samples. Both conserved end residues are part of each CDR3. A D gene is named only where the DNA matches it firmly. The listing skips clone size in some rows; elsewhere it reads once, few, many or a size class.

size: .
D: TRBD2
V: TRBV9
J: TRBJ2-2
DNA: TGTGCCAGCAGCCCCCGCGGACTAGCGGGATCAACCGGGGAGCTGTTTTTT
CDR3: CASSPRGLAGSTGELFF

size: once
D: .
V: TRBV21-1
J: TRBJ1-5
DNA: TGTGCCCGGGGAGGGACAGCCAAGCAGCCCCAGCATTTT
CDR3: CARGGTAKQPQHF

size: .
D: TRBD2
V: TRBV2
J: TRBJ2-1
DNA: TGTGCCAGCAAAGGGCCTAGCGGGACAAATGAGCAGTTCTTC
CDR3: CASKGPSGTNEQFF

size: once
D: TRBD1
V: TRBV5-5
J: TRBJ2-7
DNA: TGTGCCAGCAGCCCCCTGACAGGGGTTTCCTACGAGCAGTACTTC
CDR3: CASSPLTGVSYEQYF

size: .
D: .
V: TRBV2
J: TRBJ2-3
DNA: TGTGCCAGCACTCAAACGATAGATACGCAGTATTTT
CDR3: CASTQTIDTQYF

size: .
D: .
V: TRBV28
J: TRBJ1-5
DNA: TGTGCCAGCAAAACCAGCAATCAGCCCCAGCATTTT
CDR3: CASKTSNQPQHF

size: .
D: .
V: TRBV5-8
J: TRBJ1-2
DNA: TGTGCCAGCAGCTTGATGGAGAACTATGGCTACACCTTC
CDR3: CASSLMENYGYTF

size: .
D: .
V: TRBV15
J: TRBJ2-3
DNA: TGTGCCACCAGCAGAGCAGAGGATACGCAGTATTTT
CDR3: CATSRAEDTQYF

size: .
D: .
V: TRBV18
J: TRBJ1-5
DNA: TGTGCCAGCTCAGCCGGCATTAAGACCCAGCCCCAGCATTTT
CDR3: CASSAGIKTQPQHF

size: .
D: .
V: TRBV5-1
J: TRBJ2-3
DNA: TGCGCCAGCAGCGCCACGGGGAGCACAGATACGCAGTATTTT
CDR3: CASSATGSTDTQYF

size: .
D: .
V: TRBV11-1
J: TRBJ1-1
DNA: TGTGCCAGCAGCGTGCAAGGGGGTAACACTGAAGCTTTCTTT
CDR3: CASSVQGGNTEAFF

size: once
D: TRBD1
V: TRBV6-5
J: TRBJ1-3
DNA: TGTGCCAGCAGTGAGACAGGGCTTGGAAACACCATATATTTT
CDR3: CASSETGLGNTIYF

size: .
D: TRBD1
V: TRBV2
J: TRBJ2-7
DNA: TGTGCCAGCAGGACGGACAGGGGGCTTAGCGAGCAGTACTTC
CDR3: CASRTDRGLSEQYF

size: .
D: .
V: TRBV9
J: TRBJ2-4
DNA: TGTGCCAGCAGCCCCGGGGCATACAAAAACATTCAGTACTTC
CDR3: CASSPGAYKNIQYF

size: once
D: .
V: TRBV28
J: TRBJ1-5
DNA: TGTGTTACGGAAGGGTATAGCAATCAGCCCCAGCATTTT
CDR3: CVTEGYSNQPQHF

size: once
D: .
V: TRBV19
J: TRBJ2-2
DNA: TGTGCCAGTAGGAGGTTAGCGAACACCGGGGAGCTGTTTTTT
CDR3: CASRRLANTGELFF

size: .
D: .
V: TRBV7-9
J: TRBJ2-2
DNA: TGTGCCAGCAGCACGGGGGCCGGGGAGCTGTTTTTT
CDR3: CASSTGAGELFF

size: .
D: .
V: TRBV10-3
J: TRBJ2-7
DNA: TGTGCCATCAGTGAGTCTGGACAGATAGGACTAGCCTACGAGCAGTACTTC
CDR3: CAISESGQIGLAYEQYF

size: .
D: .
V: TRBV5-1
J: TRBJ1-5
DNA: TGCGCCAGCAGCCTAGGACCAGGGCCGGGCAATCAGCCCCAGCATTTT
CDR3: CASSLGPGPGNQPQHF

size: .
D: TRBD1
V: TRBV28
J: TRBJ1-2
DNA: TGTGCCAGCACGACCAGATTAGGACAGGTTGGTGGCTACACCTTC
CDR3: CASTTRLGQVGGYTF

size: .
D: .
V: TRBV29-1
J: TRBJ2-7
DNA: TGCAGCGGGGGTCGACAGGGAGGCGACGAGCAGTACTTC
CDR3: CSGGRQGGDEQYF

size: .
D: .
V: TRBV6-6
J: TRBJ1-2
DNA: TGTGCCAGCAGTACCTACGGGGGCAACTATGGCTACACCTTC
CDR3: CASSTYGGNYGYTF

size: .
D: .
V: TRBV5-1
J: TRBJ1-3
DNA: TGCGCCAGCAGCTGGTCCGGAACGGACTCTGGAAACACCATATATTTT
CDR3: CASSWSGTDSGNTIYF

size: .
D: .
V: TRBV18
J: TRBJ2-5
DNA: TGTGCCAGCTCCGACCCGAGGGGGGTGACCCAGTACTTC
CDR3: CASSDPRGVTQYF

size: once
D: .
V: TRBV7-3
J: TRBJ1-2
DNA: TGTGCCAGCAGCTTAACTGGGGGGACAACAACCTGTGGCTACACCTTC
CDR3: CASSLTGGTTTCGYTF

size: .
D: .
V: TRBV5-1
J: TRBJ2-5
DNA: TGCGCCAGCAGCTTGTTGGACGAGCGTTTTGGGACCCAGTACTTC
CDR3: CASSLLDERFGTQYF

size: .
D: TRBD2
V: TRBV5-1
J: TRBJ2-3
DNA: TGCGCCAGCAGCGACGTTAGCGGGAGCACAGATACGCAGTATTTT
CDR3: CASSDVSGSTDTQYF

size: .
D: .
V: TRBV10-3
J: TRBJ1-5
DNA: TGTGCCATCAGTGAGTCGGTGGTCAGGGTTTTGGGCAATCAGCCCCAGCATTTT
CDR3: CAISESVVRVLGNQPQHF